This T cell receptor beta chain was sequenced during a study of T cell responses to AZD1222 COVID-19 vaccine. Whole-study findings and limits: Most donors were white British and more were female, and clonal diversity was possibly underestimated. The study found Spike-specific TCR breadth and depth rose after two AZD1222 doses. Unmutated regions of variants are reportedly targeted by nearly half of spike-specific TCRs. Seropositive status at baseline applied to only six AZD1222 recipients.

As concerns this clone: Its antigen remains unidentified.

The germline V gene encodes CDR1 SNHLY and CDR2 FYNNEI. This CDR3 is 13 amino acids long. V was pared by 4 bases and J by 9 bases, with 13 bases between. Only in-frame clones appear in the TCRdb table, and some are missing; sequencing was by immunoSEQ multiplex PCR. The sample has over 120,000 clones; more than 85% are singletons. The TCR originated in an adult in good health. Sequencing used peripheral blood, obtained on day 0 of AZD1222 vaccination. The chain carries TRBV2 and TRBJ2-4; a weak D match, TRBD1 (5 bases). The CDR3 region is CASSGDQGSIQYF. The CDR3 DNA reads as TGTGCCAGCAGTGGGGATCAGGGTTCCATTCAGTACTTC.